Following are 32 T cell receptor beta chains from one sample sequenced in a study of early T cells in non-severe SARS-CoV-2 infection (dated by TCRdb to 2020 to 2022). Library preparation employed 5' RACE. TCRdb lists the instrument as NextSeq 500. Using fastp at Q25 and MiXCR, TCRdb reprocessed the public reads and kept productive beta chains. Rows are combined by CDR3 protein, so each entry shows the most common genes and DNA. A total of 65,000 to 85,000 distinct CDR3 sequences appear in this sample, around 13% of them only once. The ten largest clonotypes hold about 1% of the sample. The material sequenced was whole blood. The receptors were sampled from an adult who was a healthcare worker with PCR-confirmed SARS-CoV-2 infection or an uninfected control (not recorded which).

This rearrangement joins TRBV28 to TRBJ1-1, with 7 positions matching TRBD1. The CDR3 loop spans 14 amino acids. CDR1 and CDR2 (germline): MDHEN, SYDVKM. V shed 4 bases, J shed 5 bases, and the junction held 7 bases outside the gene matches. The CDR3 DNA is TGTGCCAGCAGTTGGCACAGGGGAAATACTGAAGCTTTCTTT. Its protein is CASSWHRGNTEAFF.

This clonotype was observed many times. The rearrangement links TRBV24-1 to TRBJ2-3; possibly TRBD1 for D (6 bases). The CDR3 runs to 15 residues. Germline V gives CDR1 KGHDR, CDR2 SFDVKD. V lost 3 bases and J 4 bases, leaving 13 bases between the germline ends. The CDR3 loop is CATSDQTHRADTQYF. In nucleotides, the CDR3 is TGTGCCACCAGTGATCAGACCCACAGGGCAGATACGCAGTATTTT.

The chain carries TRBV6-2 or TRBV6-3 and TRBJ2-1; TRBD2 matches at 11 bases. Germline V CDR1 and CDR2: MNHEY, SVGEGT. V gave up 4 bases and J gave up 4 bases; unmatched junction bases: 12. This CDR3 has 18 amino acids. This CDR3 reads CASSSPEWRLAGYNEQFF. CDR3 DNA: TGTGCCAGCAGTTCCCCGGAGTGGCGACTAGCGGGATACAATGAGCAGTTCTTC.

V and J are TRBV20-1 and TRBJ2-1; 7 bases agree with TRBD2. Germline CDR1 is DFQATT and CDR2 is SNEGSKA (reference sequence). V gave up 5 bases and J gave up 9 bases; unmatched junction bases: 1. This CDR3 region has 10 residues. CDR3 sequence: CSASSGEQFF. Written as DNA, the CDR3 is TGCAGTGCTTCTAGCGGTGAGCAGTTCTTC.

This clonotype occurred a few times. This sequence joins TRBV29-1 and TRBJ1-1; D not resolved. The ends were cut back, 4 bases at V and 5 bases at J, with 14 bases in the middle. Germline V lookup: CDR1 SQVTM, CDR2 ANQGSEA. The length of the CDR3 is 13 residues. CDR3 amino acids: CSVARKSETEAFF. The CDR3 coding sequence is TGCAGCGTTGCCCGAAAGAGTGAAACTGAAGCTTTCTTT. Full variable domain (rest looked up from reference TRBV29-1 and TRBJ1-1): SAVISQKPSRDICQRGTSLTIQCQVDSQVTMMFWYRQQPGQSLTLIATANQGSEATYESGFVIDKFPISRPNLTFSTLTVSNMSPEDSSIYLCSVARKSETEAFFGQGTRLTVV.

The genes are TRBV27 and TRBJ1-5, with 12 bases lining up with TRBD1. Germline trimming cut 5 bases from V and 4 bases from J; bases unmatched to any gene: 9. From germline, CDR1 is MNHEY and CDR2 SMNVEV (reference sequence). The CDR3 has 17 amino acids. CDR3 coding DNA: TGTGCCAGCAGTCCTAGGCGGGACAGGGGGCAGAATCAGCCCCAGCATTTT. It encodes CASSPRRDRGQNQPQHF.

The chain uses TRBV12-3 or TRBV12-4 and TRBJ2-2; unclear D gene. Trimming pared 5 bases from V and 6 bases from J, leaving 13 bases between. There are 14 residues in the CDR3. CDR3 bases: TGTGCCAGCAGTCCCCCAATAGGTGCCGGGGAGCTGTTTTTT. Its translation is CASSPPIGAGELFF.

This clonotype was seen repeatedly, ten times or more. The chain joins TRBV29-1 to TRBJ2-1; TRBD2 is a possible D gene (5 bases). The CDR3 totals 13 residues. Germline CDR1 and CDR2: SQVTM and ANQGSEA. V gave up 6 bases and J gave up 2 bases, with 11 bases separating them. The CDR3 protein is CSVGVEAYNEQFF. The DNA for the CDR3 is TGCAGCGTCGGGGTTGAGGCCTACAATGAGCAGTTCTTC.

This chain uses TRBV6-2 or TRBV6-3 with TRBJ2-7; D remains ambiguous. The V gene's germline CDR1 is MNHEY and CDR2 SVGEGT. The CDR3 covers 14 residues. V was shortened by 5 bases and J by 3 bases, with 14 bases between the two germline ends. CDR3 in amino acids: CASSMIMGVYEQYF. In nucleotides, the CDR3 is TGTGCCAGCAGTATGATTATGGGTGTCTACGAGCAGTACTTC.

A few counts support this clonotype. The gene calls are TRBV4-3 and TRBJ2-3; maybe TRBD2 (6 bases). Trimming took 4 bases from V and 4 from J, leaving 12 bases between them. Germline CDR1 is LGHNA and CDR2 is YSLEER. The CDR3 is 14 amino acids. The CDR3 spells CASSRGTGADTQYF. The CDR3 region has the DNA TGCGCCAGCAGCCGGGGGACTGGCGCAGATACGCAGTATTTT.

This clonotype has ten or more counts. The V call is TRBV20-1, the J call TRBJ1-2; TRBD1 agrees at 8 bases. Germline lookup yields CDR1 DFQATT and CDR2 SNEGSKA (reference sequence). The CDR3 length is 12 residues. Trimming at V came to 6 bases and at J to 4 bases, leaving 4 bases not matched to a gene. The CDR3 bases are TGCAGTGCGCGACAGGGGCTCTATGGCTACACCTTC. Translation gives CSARQGLYGYTF.

This clonotype was found a few times. The gene calls are TRBV5-6 and TRBJ2-1, with 8 bases lining up with TRBD1. The CDR3 has 15 amino acids. V lost 2 bases and J lost 1; bases outside the gene matches: 2. From germline, CDR1 is SGHDT and CDR2 YYEEEE. DNA for the CDR3: TGTGCCAGCAGCTTCCGGGACAGGTCCTACAATGAGCAGTTCTTC. It codes for CASSFRDRSYNEQFF.

The V gene is TRBV18, the J gene TRBJ1-3, with TRBD1 as a possible D gene (6 bases). V was shortened by 5 bases and J by 0 bases, with 11 bases between the two germline ends. The length of the CDR3 is 15 residues. The germline V gene encodes CDR1 KGHSH and CDR2 LQKENI. The CDR3 region is CASSSARGSGNTIYF. CDR3 coding DNA: TGTGCCAGCTCATCCGCCAGGGGCTCTGGAAACACCATATATTTT. Complete variable domain (other parts from reference TRBV18 and TRBJ1-3): NAGVMQNPRHLVRRRGQEARLRCSPMKGHSHVYWYRQLPEEGLKFMVYLQKENIIDESGMPKERFSAEFPKEGPSILRIQQVVRGDSAAYFCASSSARGSGNTIYFGEGSWLTVV.

In this sample, this clonotype turned up a few times. V and J are TRBV11-2 and TRBJ1-6; D is ambiguous. Germline V CDR1 and CDR2: SGHAT, FQNNGV. The CDR3 totals 12 residues. V lost 7 bases and J lost 3, with 4 bases in between. The CDR3 bases are TGTGCCAGCAACATCTATAATTCACCCCTCCACTTT. Its translation: CASNIYNSPLHF.

The sample holds many counts of this clonotype. In nucleotides, the CDR3 is TGTGCCAGTAGTCCTGACGTTAATCAGCCCCAGCATTTT. It is translated as CASSPDVNQPQHF. The chain recombines TRBV19 with TRBJ1-5; no clear D gene. Between the trimmed V and J ends, which lost 5 bases and 4 bases, there was a span of 9 bases. Germline CDR1 reads LNHDA; CDR2 reads SQIVND (reference sequence). CDR3 length: 13 amino acids.

This clonotype was counted between two and nine times. The chain combines TRBV6-1 with TRBJ1-5, with D hard to call. V gave up 4 bases and J gave up 8 bases, with 21 bases separating them. Germline CDR1 reads MNHNS; CDR2 reads SASEGT. There are 16 residues in the CDR3. As DNA, the CDR3 is TGTGCCAGCAGTGTATTCCAGGCCTCCAAGTGGGAGCCCCAGCATTTT. Protein product: CASSVFQASKWEPQHF.

The CDR3 coding sequence is TGCAGTGCTAGAGATTTGGGGGACGGGGAGCTGTTTTTT. This gives the protein CSARDLGDGELFF. V usage is TRBV20-1 and J usage is TRBJ2-2; D may be TRBD1 or TRBD2 (5 bases each). The V gene's germline CDR1 is DFQATT and CDR2 SNEGSKA (reference sequence). The CDR3 extends over 13 amino acids. The V gene lost 0 bases and the J gene lost 7 bases, with 9 bases spanning the gap.

This clonotype came up many times. At one end, the junction sequence differs from germline, possibly due to a read error. The rearrangement joins TRBV27 to TRBJ2-7; tentatively, D is TRBD2 (6 bases). Germline loops: CDR1 MNHEY, CDR2 SMNVEV (reference sequence). The CDR3 length is 14 residues. The chain's CDR3 is CASGFGSGPYEQYF. CDR3 coding DNA: TGTGCCAGCGGTTTCGGTAGCGGCCCCTACGAGCAGTACTTC.

This clonotype has only a few counts. V usage is TRBV19 and J usage is TRBJ1-5; D not certain. Germline CDR1 is LNHDA and CDR2 is SQIVND (reference sequence). Deletions cut 2 bases from V and 5 bases from J, with 10 bases between. CDR3 length equals 14 residues. CDR3 protein: CASSIIGSDQPQHF. For the CDR3, the DNA is TGTGCCAGTAGTATAATCGGGTCAGATCAGCCCCAGCATTTT.

The genes are TRBV9 and TRBJ2-1, with D possibly TRBD2 on 6 matching bases. V was pared by 0 bases and J by 10 bases, with 8 bases between. The CDR3 has 12 amino acids. Per germline, CDR1 SGDLS and CDR2 YYNGEE. The DNA for the CDR3 is TGTGCCAGCAGCGTAGTAGCGGAAGAGCAGTTCTTC. Translation gives CASSVVAEEQFF.

The J gene is TRBJ2-3, the V gene TRBV7-2; 14 positions match TRBD2. The J segment lost 5 bases and the V segment lost 5 bases, leaving 6 bases of the junction unmatched. CDR3 size: 16 residues. Germline values: CDR1 SGHTA, CDR2 FQGNSA. CDR3 sequence (DNA): TGTGCCAGCAGCAGACTAGCGGGGGGGCCTGAAGATACGCAGTATTTT. It yields the protein CASSRLAGGPEDTQYF.

This clonotype occurred many times. CDR3 nucleotides: TGCGCCAGCAGCTTGCGCGACGAGTCACCCCTCCACTTT. Amino acids: CASSLRDESPLHF. This sequence joins TRBV5-1 and TRBJ1-6, with no clear D. V was cut by 1 base and J by 10 bases, with 9 bases left in between. Germline values: CDR1 SGHRS, CDR2 YFSETQ. This CDR3 is built from 13 residues.

The J gene is TRBJ2-3, the V gene TRBV5-1; TRBD2 matches 9 bases. Germline V gene lookup returns CDR1 SGHRS and CDR2 YFSETQ. Unmatched junction bases numbered 2, after V lost 0 bases and J lost 0 bases. This CDR3 has 16 residues. CDR3 in amino acids: CASSLGLAESTDTQYF. The DNA for the CDR3 is TGCGCCAGCAGCTTGGGACTAGCGGAGAGCACAGATACGCAGTATTTT.

A few counts support this clonotype. This chain joins TRBV5-4 and TRBJ1-2; possible D gene TRBD1, 5 bases. From germline, CDR1 is SGHNT and CDR2 YYREEE (reference sequence). This CDR3 region has 14 residues. V was cut by 3 bases and J by 8 bases, with 17 bases left in between. As DNA, the CDR3 is TGTGCCAGCAGCTACATACAGGTGACTCAGGGCTACACCTTC. Protein product: CASSYIQVTQGYTF.

This clonotype was counted at least ten times. This chain connects TRBV29-1 to TRBJ2-1; no definite D call. There are 10 residues in the CDR3. Deletions cut 4 bases from V and 10 bases from J, with 8 bases between. Germline CDR1 reads SQVTM; CDR2 reads ANQGSEA. CDR3 in DNA: TGCAGCGTTGGCACCCAGGAGCAGTTCTTC. This gives the protein CSVGTQEQFF.

This clonotype was seen a handful of times. The chain uses TRBV27 and TRBJ2-5; 8 bases line up with TRBD2. The germline CDR1 and CDR2 sequences are MNHEY and SMNVEV (reference sequence). The CDR3 extends over 15 amino acids. V trimming: 3 bases; J trimming: 2 bases; junction bases outside the gene matches: 5. In nucleotides, the CDR3 is TGTGCCAGCAGTTTGGGTAGCGGGGTTCAAGAGACCCAGTACTTC. Its protein is CASSLGSGVQETQYF.

This clonotype was counted a few times. This chain joins TRBV4-3 and TRBJ1-1, with D perhaps matching TRBD1 (6 bases). V was pared by 0 bases and J by 5 bases, with 16 bases between. CDR3 length: 16 amino acids. Per germline, CDR1 LGHNA and CDR2 YSLEER. CDR3 coding DNA: TGCGCCAGCAGCCAAGATCGAAGAGGGGGAAATACTGAAGCTTTCTTT. Its translation: CASSQDRRGGNTEAFF.

The chain has TRBV7-2 and TRBJ2-5; TRBD2 might be the D (6 bases). The germline CDR1 and CDR2 sequences are SGHTA and FQGNSA. The CDR3 has 17 amino acids. Trimming pared 5 bases from V and 4 bases from J, leaving 23 bases between. CDR3 protein: CASSPSLGKGLGETQYF. CDR3 nucleotides: TGTGCCAGCAGCCCCTCGCTGGGGAAGGGACTGGGAGAGACCCAGTACTTC.

The chain is built from TRBV15 and TRBJ1-6, with no clear D. Trimming left V 0 bases short and J 0 bases short, with 12 bases between. This CDR3 has 18 residues. The V gene's germline CDR1 is LNHNV and CDR2 YYDKDF (reference sequence). This chain's CDR3 is CATSRDPTASSYNSPLHF. In DNA, the CDR3 is TGTGCCACCAGCAGAGACCCCACGGCCAGCTCCTATAATTCACCCCTCCACTTT.

This clonotype showed up many times. The V call is TRBV10-3, the J call TRBJ1-1; 9 bases are a match to TRBD1. CDR1 is ENHRY and CDR2 is SYGVKD in the germline V gene. Unmatched junction bases numbered 5, after V lost 10 bases and J lost 2 bases. There are 13 residues in the CDR3. CDR3 DNA: TGTGCCACCCGGGACAGGGATAACACTGAAGCTTTCTTT. As protein: CATRDRDNTEAFF.

This clonotype was observed many times. The chain carries TRBV2 and TRBJ2-4, with TRBD1 identical over 7 bases. Trimming at V came to 6 bases and at J to 5 bases, leaving 10 bases not matched to a gene. This CDR3 is 15 amino acids long. Germline V gene data show CDR1 as SNHLY and CDR2 as FYNNEI. This CDR3 is CASSLGQLSQNIQYF. The CDR3 bases are TGTGCCAGCAGCTTGGGACAGCTTAGCCAAAACATTCAGTACTTC.

The sample holds a few counts of this clonotype. The genes are TRBV29-1 and TRBJ1-6; TRBD1 aligns across 8 bases. The CDR3 is made up of 14 amino acids. The germline CDR1 and CDR2 sequences are SQVTM and ANQGSEA. The ends lost 4 bases at V and 5 bases at J; junction bases unmatched: 4. The CDR3 nucleotides read TGCAGCGTTGTCGCAGGGGGCGATAATTCACCCCTCCACTTT. The encoded protein is CSVVAGGDNSPLHF.